The rows below give T cell receptor beta chains drawn from one sample of a study of blood T cell repertoires in COVID-19. Here immunoSEQ multiplex PCR was the method, and the copy in TCRdb shows in-frame clones only, minus some. Here the sample spans a few hundred thousand clones, around 90% being singletons. Sequenced input: peripheral blood. The receptors here all came from a woman aged 25 to 39 with COVID-19, enrolled during active disease. The CDR3 runs from the conserved cysteine through the conserved F or W. D genes are given only for firm matches. Some rows mark clone size as missing; the rest say once, few, many or name a class of expanded clone.

D gene,clone size,V gene,J gene,CDR3 DNA,CDR3 protein
.,.,TRBV6-6,TRBJ2-7,TGTGCCAGCAACCGCGGACAGTCAGACTACGAGCAGTACTTC,CASNRGQSDYEQYF
TRBD2,.,TRBV10-2,TRBJ2-3,TGCGCCAGCAGTGAGAGGAGCGGGGGGGCCTCCCTCGCCACAGATACGCAGTATTTT,CASSERSGGASLATDTQYF
.,.,TRBV24-1,TRBJ2-3,TGTGCCACCAGTGATCCGGGGACGGGGGCAGATACGCAGTATTTT,CATSDPGTGADTQYF
TRBD2,.,TRBV19,TRBJ2-3,TGTGCCAGTAGTATTGGACTAGCGGGGGGGCCTAGCACAGATACGCAGTATTTT,CASSIGLAGGPSTDTQYF
.,.,TRBV27,TRBJ2-2,TGTGCCAGCAGTTCATTTCGGGAGAACACCGGGGAGCTGTTTTTT,CASSSFRENTGELFF
TRBD2,.,TRBV6-4,TRBJ2-3,TGTGCCAGCAGTGTTGGAGCGGGAGGCCGGGGAGATACGCAGTATTTT,CASSVGAGGRGDTQYF
TRBD1,once,TRBV2,TRBJ2-5,TGTGCCAGCGCCGGGACAGGGACCTACATGGGGACCCAGTACTTC,CASAGTGTYMGTQYF
TRBD1,once,TRBV10-2,TRBJ1-1,TGCGCCAGCACACACAACTTAGGACAGGGCCTGAACACTGAAGCTTTCTTT,CASTHNLGQGLNTEAFF
.,.,TRBV24-1,TRBJ2-1,TGTGCCACCAGTGACCCCAGTGGGCGCTACAATGAGCAGTTCTTC,CATSDPSGRYNEQFF
TRBD2,few,TRBV6-6,TRBJ2-7,TGTGCCAGCAGTCCGAACCTGGGACTAGCGGGGGTAAATTACGAGCAGTACTTC,CASSPNLGLAGVNYEQYF
.,.,TRBV12-3/TRBV12-4,TRBJ2-5,TGTGCCAGCAGTTTCCGGGAGACCCAGTACTTC,CASSFRETQYF
.,.,TRBV7-2,TRBJ1-1,TGTGCCAGCAGCGTCCCCAGGGCCTCTTACACTGAAGCTTTCTTT,CASSVPRASYTEAFF
TRBD2,.,TRBV11-3,TRBJ2-3,TGTGCCAGCAGTCTTAGCGGGAGGACAGATACGCAGTATTTT,CASSLSGRTDTQYF
.,.,TRBV7-9,TRBJ1-2,TGTGCCAGCAGCTTCGCACGGGGGGGCGGCTATGGCTACACCTTC,CASSFARGGGYGYTF
TRBD2,.,TRBV7-8,TRBJ2-2,TGTGCCAGCAGCTTAGAAAGGACTAGCGGGAGAATCGGGGAGCTGTTTTTT,CASSLERTSGRIGELFF
TRBD1,.,TRBV5-4,TRBJ1-1,TGTGCCAGCAGCCGAGGGACAGGGGGATTCAACACTGAAGCTTTCTTT,CASSRGTGGFNTEAFF
.,once,TRBV4-1,TRBJ2-3,TGCGCCAGCAGAGGGGGCACAGATACGCAGTATTTT,CASRGGTDTQYF
TRBD1,.,TRBV28,TRBJ1-2,TGTGCCAGCAGTTCAGGGGGGCTTGACTATGGCTACACCTTC,CASSSGGLDYGYTF
TRBD2,.,TRBV5-6,TRBJ2-3,TGTGCCAGCAGCTCGTCCGGGACTAGCTTAAGGTTCACAGATACGCAGTATTTT,CASSSSGTSLRFTDTQYF
.,once,TRBV4-1,TRBJ1-2,TGCGCCAGCAGCCCCCGGCAGGGAACGCCCACTAATATACAGATAGCTAACTATGGCTACACCTTC,CASSPRQGTPTNIQIANYGYTF
TRBD2,.,TRBV6-6,TRBJ2-1,TGTGCCAGCAGTTACCCTTTGGCGGGAGGGCCACGTGAGCAGTTCTTC,CASSYPLAGGPREQFF
.,once,TRBV9,TRBJ2-2,TGTGCCAGCAGCGTATTTTCAGGGAACACCGGGGAGCTGTTTTTT,CASSVFSGNTGELFF
.,.,TRBV18,TRBJ2-5,TGTGCCAGCTCACCACAGGGGGAAGAGACCCAGTACTTC,CASSPQGEETQYF
TRBD1,.,TRBV19,TRBJ1-4,TGTGCCAGTAGCGGGACAGAGGGTGAAAAACTGTTTTTT,CASSGTEGEKLFF
TRBD2,.,TRBV7-9,TRBJ2-7,TGTGCCAGCAGCTCGAGCGGGGGGGCTTACAACGAGCAGTACTTC,CASSSSGGAYNEQYF
.,.,TRBV4-1,TRBJ1-6,TGCGCCAGCACGGGGAGGGATTCACCCCTCCACTTT,CASTGRDSPLHF
.,.,TRBV2,TRBJ1-5,TGTGCCAGCAGTGCAGGGTTCAATCAGCCCCAGCATTTT,CASSAGFNQPQHF
TRBD2,.,TRBV28,TRBJ2-5,TGTGCCAGCAGTTTAGGCGGGGGGCGGAGGTGGGAGACCCAGTACTTC,CASSLGGGRRWETQYF
TRBD1,.,TRBV19,TRBJ1-1,TGTGCCAGTAGTCAACTTAGGGGGCGGGGTACTGAAGCTTTCTTT,CASSQLRGRGTEAFF
.,.,TRBV11-2,TRBJ1-3,TGTGCCAGCAGCGGCGGGCGGAGCTCTGGAAACACCATATATTTT,CASSGGRSSGNTIYF
.,.,TRBV11-2,TRBJ2-1,TGTGCCAGCAGCTTAGGAGCGGGTGGGCTTACCAGCTCCTACAATGAGCAGTTCTTC,CASSLGAGGLTSSYNEQFF
.,.,TRBV3-1/TRBV3-2,TRBJ1-1,TGTGCCAGCAGCCAGTCGGTGAACACTGAAGCTTTCTTT,CASSQSVNTEAFF
TRBD1,few,TRBV2,TRBJ2-1,TGTGCCAGCAGTGACCGACAGGGGGCATACAATGAGCAGTTCTTC,CASSDRQGAYNEQFF
TRBD2,few,TRBV11-2,TRBJ2-5,TGTGCCAGCAGCTCCGTAGCGGGGGGGCCGGGGGAGACCCAGTACTTC,CASSSVAGGPGETQYF
TRBD1,.,TRBV5-4,TRBJ2-7,TGTGCCAGCAGCCAGGGACAGAGCTACGAGCAGTACTTC,CASSQGQSYEQYF
.,.,TRBV9,TRBJ2-1,TGTGCCAGCAGCGTAGTAGGAGGGGAGCAGTTCTTC,CASSVVGGEQFF
.,.,TRBV28,TRBJ2-2,TGTGCCAGCAGTTCTTCTACCGGGGAGCTGTTTTTT,CASSSSTGELFF
.,.,TRBV20-1,TRBJ2-7,TGCAGTGCTAGTCGGCAGGGCTACGAGCAGTACTTC,CSASRQGYEQYF
.,.,TRBV1,TRBJ2-3,TGCACCAGCAGCCCGGACTTGGCAGATACGCAGTATTTT,CTSSPDLADTQYF
.,.,TRBV28,TRBJ1-5,TGTGCCAGCCGGACAGAGCCAGGATATAGCAATCAGCCCCAGCATTTT,CASRTEPGYSNQPQHF
.,.,TRBV7-6,TRBJ2-6,TGTGCCAGCAGCCCTATACTTACAGGGAACTTACCCCAATCTGGGGCCAACGTCCTGACTTTC,CASSPILTGNLPQSGANVLTF
.,.,TRBV9,TRBJ2-3,TGTGCCAGCAGCGCCCGAACGGGGGACCGCACAGATACGCAGTATTTT,CASSARTGDRTDTQYF
TRBD2,.,TRBV19,TRBJ2-1,TGTGCCAGTAGTATAATGGGTACTAGCGGGGTCAATGAGCAGTTCTTC,CASSIMGTSGVNEQFF
TRBD1,.,TRBV11-3,TRBJ2-3,TGTGCCAGCAGCTTTCCGCAGGAGAGGACAGGGGATGAAGATACGCAGTATTTT,CASSFPQERTGDEDTQYF
TRBD1,.,TRBV7-2,TRBJ2-1,TGTGCCAGCAGCCGTAGCAAAGGTGGGACAGGGGGCGCGAATGAGCAGTTCTTC,CASSRSKGGTGGANEQFF